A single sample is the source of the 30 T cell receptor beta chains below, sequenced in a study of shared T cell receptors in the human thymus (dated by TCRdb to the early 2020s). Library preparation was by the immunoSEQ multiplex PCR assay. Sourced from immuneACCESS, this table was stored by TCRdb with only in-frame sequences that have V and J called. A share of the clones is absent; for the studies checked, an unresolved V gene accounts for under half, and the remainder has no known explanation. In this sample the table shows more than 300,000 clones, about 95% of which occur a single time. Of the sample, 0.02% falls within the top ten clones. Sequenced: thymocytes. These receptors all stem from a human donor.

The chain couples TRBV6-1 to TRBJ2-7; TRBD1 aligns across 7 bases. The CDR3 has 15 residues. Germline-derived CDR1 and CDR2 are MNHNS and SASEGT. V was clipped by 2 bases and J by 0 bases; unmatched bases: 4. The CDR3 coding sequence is TGTGCCAGCAGTGAAACGACAGGGAGCTCCTACGAGCAGTACTTC. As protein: CASSETTGSSYEQYF.

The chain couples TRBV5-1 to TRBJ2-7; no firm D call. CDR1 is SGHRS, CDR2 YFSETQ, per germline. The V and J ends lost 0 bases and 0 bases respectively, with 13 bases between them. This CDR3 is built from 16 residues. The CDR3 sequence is CASSLAKGGSSYEQYF. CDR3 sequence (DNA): TGCGCCAGCAGCTTGGCCAAAGGCGGTAGCTCCTACGAGCAGTACTTC.

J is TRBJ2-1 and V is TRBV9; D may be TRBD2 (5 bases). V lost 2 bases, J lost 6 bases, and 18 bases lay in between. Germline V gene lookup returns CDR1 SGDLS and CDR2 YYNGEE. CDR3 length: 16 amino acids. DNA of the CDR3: TGTGCCAGCAGCGTGGACCCGGTGACTAAACCCAATGAGCAGTTCTTC. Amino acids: CASSVDPVTKPNEQFF. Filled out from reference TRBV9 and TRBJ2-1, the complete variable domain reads DSGVTQTPKHLITATGQRVTLRCSPRSGDLSVYWYQQSLDQGLQFLIQYYNGEERAKGNILERFSAQQFPDLHSELNLSSLELGDSALYFCASSVDPVTKPNEQFFGPGTRLTVL.

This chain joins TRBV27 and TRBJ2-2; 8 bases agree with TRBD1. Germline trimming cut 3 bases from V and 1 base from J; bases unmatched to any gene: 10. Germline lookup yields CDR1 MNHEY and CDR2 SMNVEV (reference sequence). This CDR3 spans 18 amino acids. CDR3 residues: CASSLGNRGQGNTGELFF. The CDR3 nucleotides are TGTGCCAGCAGTTTGGGGAATCGAGGACAGGGGAACACCGGGGAGCTGTTTTTT.

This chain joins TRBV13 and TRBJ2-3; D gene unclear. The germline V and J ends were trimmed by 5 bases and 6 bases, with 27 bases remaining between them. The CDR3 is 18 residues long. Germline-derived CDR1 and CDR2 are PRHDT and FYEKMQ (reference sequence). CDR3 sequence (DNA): TGTGCCAGCAGCCCTTCACCCGGCCTATTGGGAATTATTGATACGCAGTATTTT. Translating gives CASSPSPGLLGIIDTQYF.

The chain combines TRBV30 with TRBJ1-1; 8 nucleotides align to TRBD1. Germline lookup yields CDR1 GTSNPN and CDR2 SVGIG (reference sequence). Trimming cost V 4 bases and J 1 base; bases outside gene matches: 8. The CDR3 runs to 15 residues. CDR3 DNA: TGTGCCTGGATATGGACAGGGAGAGGGAACACTGAAGCTTTCTTT. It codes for CAWIWTGRGNTEAFF. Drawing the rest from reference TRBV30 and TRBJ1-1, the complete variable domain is SQTIHQWPATLVQPVGSPLSLECTVEGTSNPNLYWYRQAAGRGLQLLFYSVGIGQISSEVPQNLSASRPQDRQFILSSKKLLLSDSGFYLCAWIWTGRGNTEAFFGQGTRLTVV.

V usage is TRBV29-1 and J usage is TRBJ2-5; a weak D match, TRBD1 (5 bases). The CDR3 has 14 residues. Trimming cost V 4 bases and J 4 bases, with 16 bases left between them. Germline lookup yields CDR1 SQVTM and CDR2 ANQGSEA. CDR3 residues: CSVVPGPDLETQYF. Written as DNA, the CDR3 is TGCAGCGTTGTACCAGGGCCAGACCTAGAGACCCAGTACTTC.

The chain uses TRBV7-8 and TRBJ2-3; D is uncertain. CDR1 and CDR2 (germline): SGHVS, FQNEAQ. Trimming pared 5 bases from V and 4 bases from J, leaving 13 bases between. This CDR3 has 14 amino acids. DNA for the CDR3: TGTGCCAGCAGCCCCCGATACGAAGCAGATACGCAGTATTTT. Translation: CASSPRYEADTQYF. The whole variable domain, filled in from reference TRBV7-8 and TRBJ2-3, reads GAGVSQSPRYKVAKRGQDVALRCDPISGHVSLFWYQQALGQGPEFLTYFQNEAQLDKSGLPSDRFFAERPEGSVSTLKIQRTQQEDSAVYLCASSPRYEADTQYFGPGTRLTVL.

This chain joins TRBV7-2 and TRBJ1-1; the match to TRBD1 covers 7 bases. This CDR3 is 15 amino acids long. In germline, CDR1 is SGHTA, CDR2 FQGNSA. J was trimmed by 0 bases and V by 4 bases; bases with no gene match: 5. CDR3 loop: CASSWGGGMNTEAFF. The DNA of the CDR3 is TGTGCCAGCAGCTGGGGAGGGGGCATGAACACTGAAGCTTTCTTT.

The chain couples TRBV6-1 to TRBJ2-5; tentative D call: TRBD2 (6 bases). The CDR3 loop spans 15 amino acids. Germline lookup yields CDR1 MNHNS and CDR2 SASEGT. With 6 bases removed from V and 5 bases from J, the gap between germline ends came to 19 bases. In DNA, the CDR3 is TGTGCCAGCAGCCCCGCGTGGAGGGGATGGGAGACCCAGTACTTC. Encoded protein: CASSPAWRGWETQYF.

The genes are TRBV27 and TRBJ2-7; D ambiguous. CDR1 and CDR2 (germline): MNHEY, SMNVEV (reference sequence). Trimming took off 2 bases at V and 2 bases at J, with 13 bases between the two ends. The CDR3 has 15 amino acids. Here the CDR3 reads CASSLHQALPYEQYF. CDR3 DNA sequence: TGTGCCAGCAGTTTACACCAGGCACTACCCTACGAGCAGTACTTC.

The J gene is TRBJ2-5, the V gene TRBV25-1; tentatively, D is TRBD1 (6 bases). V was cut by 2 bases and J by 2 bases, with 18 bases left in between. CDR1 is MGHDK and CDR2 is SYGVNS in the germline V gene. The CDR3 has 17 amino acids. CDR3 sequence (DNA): TGTGCCAGCAGTGAACGCGCAGGGTGGGGACATCAAGAGACCCAGTACTTC. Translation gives CASSERAGWGHQETQYF.

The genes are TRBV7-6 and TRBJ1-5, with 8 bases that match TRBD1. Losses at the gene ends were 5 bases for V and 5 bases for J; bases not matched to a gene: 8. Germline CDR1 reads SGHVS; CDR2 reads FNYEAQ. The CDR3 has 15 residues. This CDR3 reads CASSPDRVRDQPQHF. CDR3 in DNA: TGTGCCAGCAGCCCGGACAGGGTGAGGGATCAGCCCCAGCATTTT.

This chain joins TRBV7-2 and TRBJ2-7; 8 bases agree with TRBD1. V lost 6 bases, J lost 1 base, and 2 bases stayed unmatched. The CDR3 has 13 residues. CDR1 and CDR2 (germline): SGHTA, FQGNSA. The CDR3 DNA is TGTGCCAGCAGGCACAGGGGGTCCTACGAGCAGTACTTC. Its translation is CASRHRGSYEQYF. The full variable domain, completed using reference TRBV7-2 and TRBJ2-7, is GAGVSQSPSNKVTEKGKDVELRCDPISGHTALYWYRQSLGQGLEFLIYFQGNSAPDKSGLPSDRFSAERTGGSVSTLTIQRTQQEDSAVYLCASRHRGSYEQYFGPGTRLTVT.

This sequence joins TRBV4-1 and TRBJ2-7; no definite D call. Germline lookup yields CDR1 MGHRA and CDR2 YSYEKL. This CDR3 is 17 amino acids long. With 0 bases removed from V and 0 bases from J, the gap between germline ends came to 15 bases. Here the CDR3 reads CASSQDLRGQSSYEQYF. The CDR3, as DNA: TGCGCCAGCAGCCAAGATCTACGCGGCCAGAGCTCCTACGAGCAGTACTTC.

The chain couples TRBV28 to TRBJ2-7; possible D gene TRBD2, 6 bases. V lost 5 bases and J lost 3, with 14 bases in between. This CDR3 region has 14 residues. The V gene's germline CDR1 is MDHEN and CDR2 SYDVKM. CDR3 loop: CASSGRKINYEQYF. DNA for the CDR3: TGTGCCAGCAGTGGGAGGAAGATTAACTACGAGCAGTACTTC.

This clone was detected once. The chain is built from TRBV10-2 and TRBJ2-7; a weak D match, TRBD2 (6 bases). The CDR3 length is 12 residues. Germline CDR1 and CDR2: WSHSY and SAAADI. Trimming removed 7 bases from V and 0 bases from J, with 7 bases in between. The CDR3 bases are TGCGCCAGCAACGGGAGCTCCTACGAGCAGTACTTC. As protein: CASNGSSYEQYF.

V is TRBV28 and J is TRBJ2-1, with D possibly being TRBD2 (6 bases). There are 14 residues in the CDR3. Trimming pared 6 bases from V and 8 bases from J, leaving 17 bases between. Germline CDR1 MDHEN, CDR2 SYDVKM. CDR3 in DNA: TGTGCCAGCAGCTACGGGAGTGGCGGCGATGAGCAGTTCTTC. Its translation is CASSYGSGGDEQFF. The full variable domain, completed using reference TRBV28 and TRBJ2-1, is DVKVTQSSRYLVKRTGEKVFLECVQDMDHENMFWYRQDPGLGLRLIYFSYDVKMKEKGDIPEGYSVSREKKERFSLILESASTNQTSMYLCASSYGSGGDEQFFGPGTRLTVL.

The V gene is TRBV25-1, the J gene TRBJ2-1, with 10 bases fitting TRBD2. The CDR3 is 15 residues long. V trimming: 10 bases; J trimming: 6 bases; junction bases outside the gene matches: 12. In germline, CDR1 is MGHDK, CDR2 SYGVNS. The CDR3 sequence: CAIEDSGRSANEQFF. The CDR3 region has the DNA TGTGCCATAGAGGATAGCGGGAGGAGTGCCAATGAGCAGTTCTTC. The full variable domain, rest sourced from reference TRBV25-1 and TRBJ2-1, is EADIYQTPRYLVIGTGKKITLECSQTMGHDKMYWYQQDPGMELHLIHYSYGVNSTEKGDLSSESTVSRIRTEHFPLTLESARPSHTSQYLCAIEDSGRSANEQFFGPGTRLTVL.

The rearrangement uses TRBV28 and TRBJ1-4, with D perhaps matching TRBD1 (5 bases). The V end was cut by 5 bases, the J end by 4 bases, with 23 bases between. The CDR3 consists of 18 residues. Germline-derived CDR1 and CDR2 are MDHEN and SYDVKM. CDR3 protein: CASSPGILGGALNEKLFF. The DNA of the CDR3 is TGTGCCAGCAGTCCAGGCATCCTCGGAGGGGCCCTTAATGAAAAACTGTTTTTT.

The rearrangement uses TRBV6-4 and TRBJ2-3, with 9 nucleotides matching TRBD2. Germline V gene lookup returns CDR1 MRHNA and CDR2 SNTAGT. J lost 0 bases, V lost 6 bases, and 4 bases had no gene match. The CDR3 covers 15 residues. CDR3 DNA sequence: TGTGCCAGCAGCCGACTAGCGGAAAGCACAGATACGCAGTATTTT. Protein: CASSRLAESTDTQYF.

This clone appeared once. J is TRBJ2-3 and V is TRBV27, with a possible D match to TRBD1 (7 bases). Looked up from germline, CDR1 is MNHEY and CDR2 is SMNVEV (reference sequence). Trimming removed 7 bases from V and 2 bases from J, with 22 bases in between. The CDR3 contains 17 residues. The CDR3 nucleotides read TGTGCCAGCACCCCAAGACGACAGGGAGGATTCACAGATACGCAGTATTTT. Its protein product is CASTPRRQGGFTDTQYF.

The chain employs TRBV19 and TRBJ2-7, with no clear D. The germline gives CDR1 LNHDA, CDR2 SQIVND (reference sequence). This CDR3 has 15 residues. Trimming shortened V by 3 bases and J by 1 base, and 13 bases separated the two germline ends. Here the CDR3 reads CASSMEQLGSYEQYF. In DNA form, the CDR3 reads TGTGCCAGTAGTATGGAACAACTCGGTTCCTACGAGCAGTACTTC.

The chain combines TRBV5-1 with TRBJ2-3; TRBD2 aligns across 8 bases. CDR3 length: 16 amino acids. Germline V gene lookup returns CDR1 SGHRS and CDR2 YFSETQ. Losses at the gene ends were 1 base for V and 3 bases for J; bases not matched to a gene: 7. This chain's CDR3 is CASSLFGREVTDTQYF. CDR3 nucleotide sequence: TGCGCCAGCAGCTTGTTTGGGCGGGAGGTTACAGATACGCAGTATTTT.

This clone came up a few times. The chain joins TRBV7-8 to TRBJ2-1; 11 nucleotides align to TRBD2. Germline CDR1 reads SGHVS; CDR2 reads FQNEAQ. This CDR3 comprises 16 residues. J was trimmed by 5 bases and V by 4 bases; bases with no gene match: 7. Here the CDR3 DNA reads TGTGCCAGCAGCTACCTACCGGGACTAGCGGACAATGAGCAGTTCTTC. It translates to CASSYLPGLADNEQFF.

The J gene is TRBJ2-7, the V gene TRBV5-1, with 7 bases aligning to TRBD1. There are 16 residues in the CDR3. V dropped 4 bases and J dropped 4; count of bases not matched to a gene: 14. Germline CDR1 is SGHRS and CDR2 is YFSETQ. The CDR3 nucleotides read TGCGCCAGCAGCATAAGGCCCAGGGGGTTAAGGTACGAGCAGTACTTC. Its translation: CASSIRPRGLRYEQYF.

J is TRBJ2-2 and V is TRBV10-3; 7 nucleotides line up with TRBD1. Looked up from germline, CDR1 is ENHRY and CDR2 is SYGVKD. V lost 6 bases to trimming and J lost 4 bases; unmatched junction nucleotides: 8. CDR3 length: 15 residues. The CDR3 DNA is TGTGCCATCAGCCTCGGACAGGAGCCCACCGGGGAGCTGTTTTTT. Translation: CAISLGQEPTGELFF.

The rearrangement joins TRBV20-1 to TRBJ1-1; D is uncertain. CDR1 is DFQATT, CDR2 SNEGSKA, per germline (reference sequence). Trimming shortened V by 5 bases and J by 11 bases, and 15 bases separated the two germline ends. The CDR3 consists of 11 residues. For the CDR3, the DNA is TGCAGTGCTCTGGAAGGATGGGCGGCTTTCTTT. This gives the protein CSALEGWAAFF.

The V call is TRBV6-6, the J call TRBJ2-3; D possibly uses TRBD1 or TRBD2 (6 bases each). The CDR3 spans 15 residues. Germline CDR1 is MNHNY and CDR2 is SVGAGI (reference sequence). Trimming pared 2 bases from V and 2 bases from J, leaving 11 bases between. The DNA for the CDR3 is TGTGCCAGCAGTTACCCTCGGGGGCCCACAGATACGCAGTATTTT. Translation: CASSYPRGPTDTQYF.

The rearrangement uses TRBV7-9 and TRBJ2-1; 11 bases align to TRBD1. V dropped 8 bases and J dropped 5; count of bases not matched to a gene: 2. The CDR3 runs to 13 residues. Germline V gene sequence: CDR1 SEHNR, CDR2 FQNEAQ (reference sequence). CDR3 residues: CASGGQGDNEQFF. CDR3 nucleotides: TGTGCCAGCGGGGGACAGGGGGACAATGAGCAGTTCTTC.